Given below is one T cell receptor beta chain in context. Antigen specificity is unknown. There are 14 residues in the CDR3. Germline V CDR1 and CDR2: MNHEY, SMNVEV (reference sequence). Trimming cost V 2 bases and J 5 bases, with 12 bases left between them. TCRdb's table, derived via immunoSEQ multiplex PCR, lists solely in-frame clones and lacks some. The sample lists 380,000 or so clones; less than 90% were seen once. Treatment of the sample: about 20 received Ad26.COV2.S at low or high dose, single or two shots; 5 received placebo; per-sample allocation not given. Day 63 following the first vaccine or placebo injection was when the samples were taken. Donation came from an adult in Boston who was aged 18-55 years. The sample is drawn from a study of Ad26.COV2.S vaccination and SARS-CoV-2 variants. Overall study context: In the study, Ad26.COV2.S was injected intramuscularly once, or twice 56 days apart.

Notes on the study in general: Vaccinated individuals (as opposed to placebo recipients) had higher spike-specific TCR breadth. Measures of TCR breadth and depth may have fallen short of total T cell responses.

Sequencing was performed on peripheral blood, taken in a trial of Ad26.COV2.S vaccine versus placebo. The chain combines TRBV27 with TRBJ2-5; D is possibly TRBD2 (7 bases). The sequence was collected from a person between 18 and 65 years old who received the Ad26.COV2.S COVID-19 vaccine or a placebo. CDR3 in DNA: TGTGCCAGCAGTTTACGGGGGGCCGGGGAGACCCAGTACTTC. Its protein is CASSLRGAGETQYF.